These T cell receptor beta chains were read from a single sample in a study of T cell responses to AZD1222 COVID-19 vaccine. Produced via immunoSEQ multiplex PCR; TCRdb's table is partial and in-frame only. The sample consists of 70,000 to 100,000 clones, 92% of them appearing once. This sample comprised peripheral blood, obtained 28 days after the second AZD1222 dose. The origin of the receptors is an adult who received the AZD1222 COVID-19 vaccine. Both conserved end residues are part of each CDR3. A D gene is named only where the DNA matches it firmly. Where a row states a size, it is once, few, many or the class of an expanded clone; other rows omit it.

CDR3 protein: CASRPPTGYKVEQFF
CDR3 DNA: TGTGCCAGCCGGCCGCCGACAGGGTATAAGGTTGAGCAGTTCTTC
clone size: NA
V gene: TRBV2
D gene: TRBD1
J gene: TRBJ2-1

CDR3 protein: CASTSGQGVSPLHF
CDR3 DNA: TGTGCCAGCACCTCGGGGCAGGGGGTTTCACCCCTCCACTTT
clone size: NA
V gene: TRBV19
D gene: TRBD1
J gene: TRBJ1-6

CDR3 protein: CASSSSNGQAGSLGKLFF
CDR3 DNA: TGTGCCAGCAGCTCAAGTAACGGACAGGCCGGTTCGTTAGGAAAACTGTTTTTT
clone size: NA
V gene: TRBV7-9
D gene: TRBD1
J gene: TRBJ1-4

CDR3 protein: CASSPGTSGNTIYF
CDR3 DNA: TGTGCCAGCAGCCCAGGGACCTCTGGAAACACCATATATTTT
clone size: once
V gene: TRBV7-2
D gene: NA
J gene: TRBJ1-3

CDR3 protein: CASSPQGRVLHGYTF
CDR3 DNA: TGTGCCAGCAGCCCCCAGGGGAGGGTTCTCCATGGCTACACCTTC
clone size: NA
V gene: TRBV9
D gene: NA
J gene: TRBJ1-2

CDR3 protein: CASSQEQGHYSNQPQHF
CDR3 DNA: TGCGCCAGCAGCCAAGAGCAGGGCCATTATAGCAATCAGCCCCAGCATTTT
clone size: few
V gene: TRBV4-1
D gene: NA
J gene: TRBJ1-5

CDR3 protein: CASSPTGDTYEQYF
CDR3 DNA: TGCGCCAGCAGCCCGACAGGGGATACCTACGAGCAGTACTTC
clone size: NA
V gene: TRBV5-1
D gene: TRBD1
J gene: TRBJ2-7

CDR3 protein: CASGLVRTGAALPETQYF
CDR3 DNA: TGTGCTAGTGGTTTGGTACGGACTGGAGCGGCGCTACCGGAGACCCAGTACTTC
clone size: NA
V gene: TRBV12-5
D gene: NA
J gene: TRBJ2-5

CDR3 protein: CASSVVYKRSAEAFF
CDR3 DNA: TGTGCCAGCAGCGTAGTTTACAAAAGGAGCGCTGAAGCTTTCTTT
clone size: NA
V gene: TRBV9
D gene: NA
J gene: TRBJ1-1

CDR3 protein: CASSSGNQPQHF
CDR3 DNA: TGTGCCAGCAGTTCTGGCAATCAGCCCCAGCATTTT
clone size: NA
V gene: TRBV28
D gene: NA
J gene: TRBJ1-5

CDR3 protein: CASSLGGQGPHQPQHF
CDR3 DNA: TGTGCCAGCAGCCTAGGGGGACAGGGGCCCCATCAGCCCCAGCATTTT
clone size: NA
V gene: TRBV28
D gene: TRBD1
J gene: TRBJ1-5

CDR3 protein: CASGVLARDIQYF
CDR3 DNA: TGTGCCAGCGGGGTACTAGCAAGGGACATTCAGTACTTC
clone size: NA
V gene: TRBV5-8
D gene: NA
J gene: TRBJ2-4

CDR3 protein: CASSPPGLAGAKAKNIQYF
CDR3 DNA: TGTGCCAGCAGTCCCCCGGGACTAGCGGGGGCAAAAGCCAAAAACATTCAGTACTTC
clone size: NA
V gene: TRBV6-2/TRBV6-3
D gene: TRBD2
J gene: TRBJ2-4

CDR3 protein: CASSLTQGQETQYF
CDR3 DNA: TGCGCCAGCAGCTTGACACAGGGACAAGAGACCCAGTACTTC
clone size: NA
V gene: TRBV4-1
D gene: NA
J gene: TRBJ2-5

CDR3 protein: CASSPRGGRDNEQFF
CDR3 DNA: TGTGCCAGCAGCCCCCGAGGCGGCCGGGACAATGAGCAGTTCTTC
clone size: NA
V gene: TRBV11-3
D gene: NA
J gene: TRBJ2-1

CDR3 protein: CASSGGLAGNTGTQYF
CDR3 DNA: TGTGCCAGCAGTGGCGGACTAGCGGGGAACACGGGTACGCAGTATTTT
clone size: NA
V gene: TRBV6-1
D gene: TRBD2
J gene: TRBJ2-3

CDR3 protein: CASSPTGAGELFF
CDR3 DNA: TGTGCCAGCAGCCCCACAGGGGCCGGGGAGCTGTTTTTT
clone size: NA
V gene: TRBV6-6
D gene: TRBD1
J gene: TRBJ2-2

CDR3 protein: CASRRTGANTEAFF
CDR3 DNA: TGTGCCAGTAGAAGGACAGGGGCGAACACTGAAGCTTTCTTT
clone size: NA
V gene: TRBV19
D gene: TRBD1
J gene: TRBJ1-1

CDR3 protein: CASSPTTGGETQYF
CDR3 DNA: TGTGCCAGCAGCCCCACGACAGGGGGAGAGACCCAGTACTTC
clone size: NA
V gene: TRBV7-9
D gene: TRBD1
J gene: TRBJ2-5

CDR3 protein: CAWSGWGLRGNTIYF
CDR3 DNA: TGTGCCTGGAGTGGGTGGGGGCTAAGGGGAAACACCATATATTTT
clone size: NA
V gene: TRBV30
D gene: NA
J gene: TRBJ1-3

CDR3 protein: CASSGTRGNTEAFF
CDR3 DNA: TGTGCCAGCTCCGGGACTAGAGGGAACACTGAAGCTTTCTTT
clone size: NA
V gene: TRBV28
D gene: NA
J gene: TRBJ1-1

CDR3 protein: CASSRSSGTGSHRTGELFF
CDR3 DNA: TGCGCCAGCAGCCGATCCTCCGGGACAGGGAGTCATCGCACCGGGGAGCTGTTTTTT
clone size: NA
V gene: TRBV4-1
D gene: TRBD1
J gene: TRBJ2-2

CDR3 protein: CASSEDPGGYTF
CDR3 DNA: TGTGCCAGCAGTGAGGACCCAGGGGGCTACACCTTC
clone size: NA
V gene: TRBV25-1
D gene: NA
J gene: TRBJ1-2

CDR3 protein: CASSDIGDIGQPQHF
CDR3 DNA: TGTGCCAGTAGTGACATTGGAGATATAGGTCAGCCCCAGCATTTT
clone size: NA
V gene: TRBV19
D gene: NA
J gene: TRBJ1-5

CDR3 protein: CASSPQGGFHGYTF
CDR3 DNA: TGTGCCAGCAGCCCCCAGGGAGGGTTTCATGGCTACACCTTC
clone size: few
V gene: TRBV6-5
D gene: NA
J gene: TRBJ1-2

CDR3 protein: CASSLEAYNEQFF
CDR3 DNA: TGTGCCAGCAGTTTAGAGGCCTACAATGAGCAGTTCTTC
clone size: NA
V gene: TRBV28
D gene: NA
J gene: TRBJ2-1

CDR3 protein: CASSPRDREGVLYF
CDR3 DNA: TGTGCCAGCAGCCCGCGGGACAGAGAGGGGGTGCTGTACTTC
clone size: NA
V gene: TRBV3-1/TRBV3-2
D gene: NA
J gene: TRBJ2-5

CDR3 protein: CATSREGRLQEKLFF
CDR3 DNA: TGTGCCACCAGCAGGGAGGGGCGGCTTCAGGAAAAACTGTTTTTT
clone size: NA
V gene: TRBV15
D gene: NA
J gene: TRBJ1-4

CDR3 protein: CASSQEHRGPNEQYF
CDR3 DNA: TGCGCCAGCAGCCAAGAGCACCGGGGGCCGAACGAGCAGTACTTC
clone size: NA
V gene: TRBV4-1
D gene: NA
J gene: TRBJ2-7

CDR3 protein: CASSRSGTVDYGYTF
CDR3 DNA: TGTGCCAGCAGCCGATCCGGGACAGTAGACTATGGCTACACCTTC
clone size: NA
V gene: TRBV28
D gene: TRBD1
J gene: TRBJ1-2

CDR3 protein: CASSLDRPAGHEQYF
CDR3 DNA: TGTGCCAGCAGCCTTGACCGCCCGGCAGGGCACGAGCAGTACTTC
clone size: NA
V gene: TRBV28
D gene: NA
J gene: TRBJ2-7

CDR3 protein: CASSLRTSGGLLAKNIQYF
CDR3 DNA: TGCGCCAGCAGCTTGCGGACTAGCGGGGGGCTTTTAGCCAAAAACATTCAGTACTTC
clone size: NA
V gene: TRBV5-1
D gene: TRBD2
J gene: TRBJ2-4